These 28 T cell receptor beta chains share one sample of origin, sequenced in a study of cytomegalovirus exposure and HLA in healthy donors. PCR employed 60 Vbeta and 13 Jbeta primers. TCRdb keeps only in-frame clones here, not all; method: immunoSEQ multiplex PCR. Of over 100,000 clones detected, about 70% appear once; the ten largest clones hold less than 3%. Sequencing input: PBMCs. These receptors were taken from a woman aged 40 to 55 in good health and CMV-seronegative.

A few counts support this clone. The genes are TRBV6-4 and TRBJ1-1; D is undetermined. This CDR3 is 13 amino acids long. V lost 6 bases and J 1 base, leaving 9 bases between the germline ends. In germline, CDR1 is MRHNA, CDR2 SNTAGT. CDR3: CASSRTENTEAFF. The DNA for the CDR3 is TGTGCCAGCAGCCGCACAGAGAACACTGAAGCTTTCTTT.

This sequence joins TRBV10-1 and TRBJ1-6; 7 bases fit TRBD1. Trimming at V came to 5 bases and at J to 5 bases, leaving 9 bases not matched to a gene. This CDR3 has 16 residues. Germline-derived CDR1 and CDR2 are WNHNN and SYGVQD (reference sequence). The CDR3 loop reads CASSTITGEDNSPLHF. CDR3 bases: TGCGCCAGCAGTACTATCACAGGGGAAGATAATTCACCCCTCCACTTT.

The CDR3 DNA is TGTGCCAGCAGCTTTTCGGGACAGTCCACAACCGATGAGCAGTTCTTC. This translates into CASSFSGQSTTDEQFF. This sequence joins TRBV9 and TRBJ2-1; the match to TRBD1 covers 7 bases. The germline V gene encodes CDR1 SGDLS and CDR2 YYNGEE. The V and J ends lost 4 bases and 8 bases, in that order; junction bases with no gene match: 15. The CDR3 runs to 16 residues.

The V gene is TRBV4-2, the J gene TRBJ2-2; tentative D call: TRBD1 (7 bases). The CDR3 runs to 15 residues. V lost 1 base, J lost 7 bases, and 13 bases lay in between. Per the germline V gene, CDR1 is LGHNA and CDR2 is YNFKEQ. Here the CDR3 reads CASSQGRGRGGELFF. Here the CDR3 DNA reads TGTGCCAGCAGCCAAGGGAGGGGGCGCGGCGGGGAGCTGTTTTTT.

This clone turned up a few times. The chain has TRBV2 and TRBJ1-1; 9 bases map to TRBD1. V lost 6 bases and J lost 1; bases outside the gene matches: 6. There are 15 residues in the CDR3. Per germline, CDR1 SNHLY and CDR2 FYNNEI. The CDR3 sequence is CASRVDRGENTEAFF. The DNA of the CDR3 is TGTGCCAGCAGGGTGGACAGGGGAGAGAACACTGAAGCTTTCTTT.

This chain connects TRBV7-2 to TRBJ1-6; TRBD1 aligns across 10 bases. The CDR3 extends over 16 amino acids. CDR1 is SGHTA and CDR2 is FQGNSA in the germline V gene. Trimming removed 1 base from V and 6 bases from J; junction bases left unmatched: 3. The CDR3 sequence: CASSLVWDRGNSPLHF. The CDR3 bases are TGTGCCAGCAGCTTAGTTTGGGACAGGGGTAATTCACCCCTCCACTTT.

This clone has only one observation. This rearrangement joins TRBV25-1 to TRBJ2-3; the match to TRBD2 covers 7 bases. Germline CDR1 is MGHDK and CDR2 is SYGVNS. J lost 2 bases, V lost 4 bases, and 9 bases had no gene match. CDR3 length: 16 residues. The CDR3, as DNA: TGTGCCAGCAGTGTCCAAGCGGGGAAAGTCACAGATACGCAGTATTTT. It is translated as CASSVQAGKVTDTQYF.

In its sample, this clone was seen once. The chain is built from TRBV7-6 and TRBJ1-4; unclear D gene. Trimming stripped 2 bases from V and 4 bases from J, with 11 bases between. The CDR3 has 15 amino acids. Germline loops: CDR1 SGHVS, CDR2 FNYEAQ. DNA of the CDR3: TGTGCCAGCAGCTTATACCCCCAACTTAATGAAAAACTGTTTTTT. It yields the protein CASSLYPQLNEKLFF.

This chain joins TRBV30 and TRBJ1-6; unclear D gene. The CDR3 runs to 14 residues. Between the trimmed V and J ends, which lost 1 base and 4 bases, there was a span of 8 bases. Germline loops: CDR1 GTSNPN, CDR2 SVGIG (reference sequence). CDR3 bases: TGTGCCTGGAGTGGCGACGGGTATAATTCACCCCTCCACTTT. Residues: CAWSGDGYNSPLHF.

The chain is built from TRBV18 and TRBJ2-7, with TRBD1 as a possible D gene (6 bases). The CDR3 length is 15 residues. V was trimmed by 3 bases and J by 3 bases, leaving 15 bases between them. Germline values: CDR1 KGHSH, CDR2 LQKENI. The CDR3 region is CASSPGAEENYEQYF. In DNA, the CDR3 is TGTGCCAGCTCACCGGGGGCAGAAGAGAACTACGAGCAGTACTTC.

The J gene is TRBJ2-1, the V gene TRBV7-2; D gene unclear. Trimming pared 6 bases from V and 1 base from J, leaving 16 bases between. This CDR3 contains 16 residues. Germline V gives CDR1 SGHTA, CDR2 FQGNSA. The CDR3 DNA reads as TGTGCCAGCAGGGTCACAGCCTCCGAATCCTACAATGAGCAGTTCTTC. It is translated as CASRVTASESYNEQFF.

The chain couples TRBV6-1 to TRBJ1-3; D may be TRBD1 (5 bases). The V end lost 2 bases, the J end lost 0 bases, and 5 bases lay between the germline ends. This CDR3 contains 14 residues. Per germline, CDR1 MNHNS and CDR2 SASEGT. The CDR3 is CASSERGSGNTIYF. For the CDR3, the DNA is TGTGCCAGCAGTGAAAGGGGCTCTGGAAACACCATATATTTT.

This clone has only a few counts. The rearrangement uses TRBV9 and TRBJ1-1, with D perhaps matching TRBD1 (6 bases). With 0 bases removed from V and 8 bases from J, the gap between germline ends came to 14 bases. Germline loops: CDR1 SGDLS, CDR2 YYNGEE. The CDR3 runs to 14 residues. The CDR3 protein is CASSVEYAGAEAFF. The CDR3, as DNA: TGTGCCAGCAGCGTAGAATATGCAGGGGCGGAAGCTTTCTTT.

The chain combines TRBV6-5 with TRBJ2-2, with TRBD1 matching over 7 bases. CDR1 is MNHEY, CDR2 SVGAGI, per germline. J lost 0 bases, V lost 7 bases, and 2 bases had no gene match. The CDR3 loop spans 14 amino acids. CDR3 nucleotide sequence: TGTGCCAGCACAAGGGGGCCGAACACCGGGGAGCTGTTTTTT. This translates into CASTRGPNTGELFF.

As regards this clone: The sample carries other DNA sequences with the same CDR3. The V gene is TRBV28, the J gene TRBJ1-1; D gene uncertain. The CDR3 sequence is 13 residues long. Between the trimmed V and J ends, which lost 2 bases and 5 bases, there was a span of 9 bases. Germline CDR1 reads MDHEN; CDR2 reads SYDVKM. CDR3 DNA sequence: TGTGCCAGCAGTTTACGGGGAAGGACTGAAGCTTTCTTT. Protein product: CASSLRGRTEAFF.

The V gene is TRBV27, the J gene TRBJ2-1; D possibly corresponds to TRBD2 (6 bases). The CDR3 is 16 amino acids. CDR1 MNHEY and CDR2 SMNVEV come from the germline V gene (reference sequence). V lost 3 bases and J 2 bases, leaving 14 bases between the germline ends. DNA of the CDR3: TGTGCCAGCAGTTTGCGGGGAATAGGGACCTACAATGAGCAGTTCTTC. It is translated as CASSLRGIGTYNEQFF.

V gene TRBV10-3 combines with J gene TRBJ1-2; TRBD1 agrees at 7 bases. Germline V gene sequence: CDR1 ENHRY, CDR2 SYGVKD. J was trimmed by 3 bases and V by 0 bases; bases with no gene match: 7. The CDR3 spans 16 residues. CDR3 protein: CAISESGGTLDYGYTF. In DNA form, the CDR3 reads TGTGCCATCAGTGAGTCAGGGGGCACTCTGGACTATGGCTACACCTTC.

This chain uses TRBV19 with TRBJ1-1; D is ambiguous. Deletions cut 8 bases from V and 0 bases from J, with 10 bases between. The V gene's germline CDR1 is LNHDA and CDR2 SQIVND (reference sequence). The CDR3 contains 13 residues. The CDR3 DNA reads TGTGCCAGTGGTGAGGTACTGAACACTGAAGCTTTCTTT. Protein product: CASGEVLNTEAFF. The full variable domain, with the rest looked up from reference TRBV19 and TRBJ1-1, is DGGITQSPKYLFRKEGQNVTLSCEQNLNHDAMYWYRQDPGQGLRLIYYSQIVNDFQKGDIAEGYSVSREKKESFPLTVTSAQKNPTAFYLCASGEVLNTEAFFGQGTRLTVV.

The chain combines TRBV19 with TRBJ2-3; TRBD2 agrees at 7 bases. This CDR3 is 13 amino acids long. The J segment lost 5 bases and the V segment lost 3 bases, leaving 2 bases of the junction unmatched. Germline values: CDR1 LNHDA, CDR2 SQIVND (reference sequence). CDR3 amino acids: CASSIREGDTQYF. As DNA, the CDR3 is TGTGCCAGTAGTATCAGGGAGGGAGATACGCAGTATTTT.

The chain employs TRBV30 and TRBJ1-6; no definite D call. The CDR3 spans 16 residues. V was shortened by 0 bases and J by 0 bases, with 9 bases between the two germline ends. Germline assignment: CDR1 GTSNPN and CDR2 SVGIG (reference sequence). The CDR3, as DNA: TGTGCCTGGAGTGTCGAGGGAAGCTCCTATAATTCACCCCTCCACTTT. The encoded protein is CAWSVEGSSYNSPLHF.

V gene TRBV5-1 combines with J gene TRBJ2-7, with a possible D match to TRBD1 (6 bases). CDR3 length: 17 amino acids. Germline V gives CDR1 SGHRS, CDR2 YFSETQ. V gave up 2 bases and J gave up 1 base, with 19 bases separating them. CDR3 nucleotides: TGCGCCAGCAGCTTCCCCCGGGGCAGGGGAAGATCCTACGAGCAGTACTTC. This translates into CASSFPRGRGRSYEQYF.

V usage is TRBV5-1 and J usage is TRBJ2-5; 8 nucleotides match TRBD2. CDR1 and CDR2 (germline): SGHRS, YFSETQ. The CDR3 length is 17 residues. J gave up 2 bases and V 0 bases, and 9 bases lay outside the gene matches. The chain's CDR3 is CASSLGAGTSSQETQYF. For the CDR3, the DNA is TGCGCCAGCAGCTTGGGAGCAGGGACTAGTTCTCAAGAGACCCAGTACTTC.

This chain uses TRBV5-6 with TRBJ1-5, with D perhaps TRBD1 (6 bases). The V end was cut by 3 bases, the J end by 2 bases, with 12 bases between. Germline V gene data show CDR1 as SGHDT and CDR2 as YYEEEE. The CDR3 extends over 15 amino acids. The CDR3 loop reads CASSWGGAGNQPQHF. In DNA, the CDR3 is TGTGCCAGCAGCTGGGGGGGGGCTGGCAATCAGCCCCAGCATTTT.

The chain links TRBV2 to TRBJ2-7; D unresolved. Deletions cut 6 bases from V and 2 bases from J, with 8 bases between. Germline CDR1 reads SNHLY; CDR2 reads FYNNEI. The CDR3 contains 12 residues. Written as DNA, the CDR3 is TGTGCCAGCAGAGCAGCGACCTACGAGCAGTACTTC. Encoded protein: CASRAATYEQYF.

The V gene is TRBV5-1, the J gene TRBJ1-2; TRBD1 matches 8 bases. The V and J ends lost 3 bases and 0 bases, in that order; junction bases with no gene match: 7. This CDR3 is built from 16 residues. Germline CDR1 and CDR2: SGHRS and YFSETQ. DNA for the CDR3: TGCGCCAGCAGCTCCCGGGACAGGAGCCCTAACTATGGCTACACCTTC. Encoded protein: CASSSRDRSPNYGYTF.

V gene TRBV9 combines with J gene TRBJ2-7; tentative D call: TRBD2 (5 bases). Germline V gene data show CDR1 as SGDLS and CDR2 as YYNGEE. V was cut by 1 base and J by 5 bases, with 13 bases left in between. This CDR3 region has 14 residues. The CDR3 loop is CASSVRPSRDEQYF. The CDR3 nucleotides read TGTGCCAGCAGCGTAAGACCCTCGAGGGACGAGCAGTACTTC.

This clone was recorded only once. The V gene is TRBV9, the J gene TRBJ2-3, with 8 bases matching TRBD1. The CDR3 runs 14 residues. CDR1 is SGDLS and CDR2 is YYNGEE in the germline V gene. V lost 3 bases to trimming and J lost 4 bases; unmatched junction nucleotides: 4. As DNA, the CDR3 is TGTGCCAGCAGCGCCGGACAGGGTCCAGATACGCAGTATTTT. Translating it yields CASSAGQGPDTQYF.

The CDR3 region has the DNA TGTGCCAGCAGTCACGGACTTTCCGGATCCTACGAGCAGTACTTC. Translation gives CASSHGLSGSYEQYF. The chain joins TRBV7-2 to TRBJ2-7; D may be TRBD2 (5 bases). Trimming took 6 bases from V and 1 from J, leaving 16 bases between them. CDR3 length: 15 amino acids. From germline, CDR1 is SGHTA and CDR2 FQGNSA. The entire variable domain, with the rest obtained from reference TRBV7-2 and TRBJ2-7, is as follows: GAGVSQSPSNKVTEKGKDVELRCDPISGHTALYWYRQSLGQGLEFLIYFQGNSAPDKSGLPSDRFSAERTGGSVSTLTIQRTQQEDSAVYLCASSHGLSGSYEQYFGPGTRLTVT.